The entry below gives a single T cell receptor beta chain sequence along with its context. The antigen is not known. Germline values: CDR1 DFQATT, CDR2 SNEGSKA (reference sequence). With 0 bases removed from V and 7 bases from J, the gap between germline ends came to 16 bases. CDR3 length: 15 residues. This sample is part of a study of T cell repertoires in cytomegalovirus infection. Study overall: CMV epitopes used comprised recently identified HLA-C-restricted ones and well-studied HLA-B-restricted ones.

TCRdb reprocessed the reads with MiXCR, giving one entry per CDR3 protein. Here the sample spans over 250,000 distinct CDR3 sequences, less than 25% being singletons. Broader study findings: Summed frequency of shared TCR beta families picked out CMV carriers who also had the relevant HLA.

The sequencing used cultured PBMCs, collected from culture after CMV antigen stimulation. The receptor was isolated from a human donor in good health (CMV status not recorded). Some clones in this sample may be carry-over from other donors' samples. J is TRBJ1-5 and V is TRBV20-1; maybe TRBD1 (6 bases). DNA of the CDR3: TGCAGTGCTAGAGATGCAGGGGAGGAATCCCAGCCCCAGCATTTT. The encoded protein is CSARDAGEESQPQHF.